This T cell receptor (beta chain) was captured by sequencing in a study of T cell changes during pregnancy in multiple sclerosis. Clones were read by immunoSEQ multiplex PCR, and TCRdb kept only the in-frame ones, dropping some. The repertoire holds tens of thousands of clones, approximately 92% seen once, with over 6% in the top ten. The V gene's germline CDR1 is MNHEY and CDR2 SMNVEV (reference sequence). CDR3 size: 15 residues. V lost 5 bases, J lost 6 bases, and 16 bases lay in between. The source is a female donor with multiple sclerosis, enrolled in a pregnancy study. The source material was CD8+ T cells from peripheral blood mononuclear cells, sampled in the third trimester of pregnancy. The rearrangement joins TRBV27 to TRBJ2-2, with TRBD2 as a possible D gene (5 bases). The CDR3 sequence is CASSLVTSMPGELFF. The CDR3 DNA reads TGTGCCAGCAGTCTAGTAACTAGTATGCCCGGGGAGCTGTTTTTT.